The 19 T cell receptor beta chains presented below share a single source sample, sequenced in a study of cytomegalovirus exposure and HLA in healthy donors. With 60 Vbeta and 13 Jbeta primers, the PCR was carried out. Measured with immunoSEQ multiplex PCR; TCRdb has only the in-frame clones, and not every one. The top ten hold about 1.6% of the sample, which has about 180,000 clones, roughly 80% seen once. Sequenced sample: PBMCs. The receptor set was obtained from a man aged 35 to 55 in good health and CMV-seronegative.

This clone turned up a few times. The chain is built from TRBV6-5 and TRBJ2-7; perhaps TRBD1 as D (6 bases). Trimming left V 8 bases short and J 2 bases short, with 13 bases between. The CDR3 is made up of 13 amino acids. Germline values: CDR1 MNHEY, CDR2 SVGAGI. CDR3 nucleotides: TGTGCCAGCTGGGGGCCGATCGCCTACGAGCAGTACTTC. It specifies CASWGPIAYEQYF.

In DNA form, the CDR3 reads TGTGCCAGCTCACCAATATCCAGGAACACTGAAGCTTTCTTT. It encodes CASSPISRNTEAFF. The chain couples TRBV18 to TRBJ1-1; D not resolved. Per germline, CDR1 KGHSH and CDR2 LQKENI. CDR3 length: 14 amino acids. V lost 2 bases and J lost 1, with 8 bases in between.

The chain links TRBV7-2 to TRBJ1-4; 10 nucleotides match TRBD1. J was trimmed by 0 bases and V by 2 bases; bases with no gene match: 3. The germline gives CDR1 SGHTA, CDR2 FQGNSA. CDR3 length: 17 amino acids. The CDR3 protein is CASSLFGQGATNEKLFF. The CDR3 bases are TGTGCCAGCAGCTTATTCGGACAGGGGGCAACTAATGAAAAACTGTTTTTT.

This clone was observed a few times. The rearrangement uses TRBV5-1 and TRBJ2-1; 9 bases line up with TRBD2. The CDR3 runs to 14 residues. The junction had 10 bases not matched to a gene; V was cut back by 6 bases and J by 9 bases. Germline CDR1 is SGHRS and CDR2 is YFSETQ. The CDR3 nucleotides are TGCGCCAGCAACCCGGGGCGGGGGGGAGGTGAGCAGTTCTTC. The encoded protein is CASNPGRGGGEQFF.

This clone turned up a few times. This chain links TRBV11-2 with TRBJ1-2, with D tentatively TRBD1 (6 bases). The CDR3 is made up of 19 amino acids. Germline CDR1 is SGHAT and CDR2 is FQNNGV. V was pared by 4 bases and J by 0 bases, with 24 bases between. CDR3 in amino acids: CASSSLSAGTPGANYGYTF. For the CDR3, the DNA is TGTGCCAGCAGCTCCCTCTCTGCCGGGACACCCGGCGCTAACTATGGCTACACCTTC. Full variable domain (outside the CDR3, taken from reference TRBV11-2 and TRBJ1-2): EAGVAQSPRYKIIEKRQSVAFWCNPISGHATLYWYQQILGQGPKLLIQFQNNGVVDDSQLPKDRFSAERLKGVDSTLKIQPAKLEDSAVYLCASSSLSAGTPGANYGYTFGSGTRLTVV.

The rearrangement uses TRBV19 and TRBJ1-1, with 8 bases aligning to TRBD1. The J segment lost 6 bases and the V segment lost 9 bases, leaving 6 bases of the junction unmatched. This CDR3 spans 12 amino acids. In germline, CDR1 is LNHDA, CDR2 SQIVND (reference sequence). As DNA, the CDR3 is TGTGCCAGCGGACAGGGTTTGCCTGAAGCTTTCTTT. The encoded protein is CASGQGLPEAFF.

The genes are TRBV6-6 and TRBJ2-7, with D uncertain. Germline assignment: CDR1 MNHNY and CDR2 SVGAGI (reference sequence). This CDR3 is 14 amino acids long. V was pared by 4 bases and J by 2 bases, with 12 bases between. The CDR3 spells CASSSGERAYEQYF. In nucleotides, the CDR3 is TGTGCCAGCAGTTCCGGAGAAAGAGCCTACGAGCAGTACTTC.

The chain combines TRBV27 with TRBJ1-2; weak D call: TRBD1 (6 bases). The ends were cut back, 3 bases at V and 4 bases at J, with 12 bases in the middle. The CDR3 totals 14 residues. CDR1 and CDR2 from the germline V gene are MNHEY and SMNVEV (reference sequence). The CDR3 here is CASSFRGSTYGYTF. For the CDR3, the DNA is TGTGCCAGCAGTTTCAGGGGCTCGACCTATGGCTACACCTTC.

The V call is TRBV28, the J call TRBJ2-7, with D possibly matching TRBD1 (5 bases). V dropped 3 bases and J dropped 5 bases, with 14 bases sitting between them. Per germline, CDR1 MDHEN and CDR2 SYDVKM. The CDR3 is made up of 14 amino acids. DNA for the CDR3: TGTGCCAGCAGTTTGAGCAGGGCCGGCCACGAGCAGTACTTC. Translation: CASSLSRAGHEQYF. The full variable domain, with the rest looked up from reference TRBV28 and TRBJ2-7, is DVKVTQSSRYLVKRTGEKVFLECVQDMDHENMFWYRQDPGLGLRLIYFSYDVKMKEKGDIPEGYSVSREKKERFSLILESASTNQTSMYLCASSLSRAGHEQYFGPGTRLTVT.

The chain combines TRBV28 with TRBJ2-3; perhaps TRBD2 as D (5 bases). Looked up from germline, CDR1 is MDHEN and CDR2 is SYDVKM. CDR3 length: 14 amino acids. Trimming took off 0 bases at V and 4 bases at J, with 8 bases between the two ends. CDR3 protein: CASSLWTRADTQYF. In DNA, the CDR3 is TGTGCCAGCAGTTTATGGACGCGGGCAGATACGCAGTATTTT.

This sequence joins TRBV19 and TRBJ2-3, with D uncertain. The CDR3 is 14 residues long. V shed 3 bases and J shed 4 bases, with 11 bases lying between them. Germline V gene lookup returns CDR1 LNHDA and CDR2 SQIVND (reference sequence). CDR3 residues: CASSIYHQADTQYF. In DNA, the CDR3 is TGTGCCAGTAGTATTTACCACCAGGCAGATACGCAGTATTTT.

V and J are TRBV6-1 and TRBJ1-2, with D possibly matching TRBD1 (5 bases). The V gene's germline CDR1 is MNHNS and CDR2 SASEGT. Deletions cut 2 bases from V and 0 bases from J, with 10 bases between. This CDR3 comprises 15 residues. DNA for the CDR3: TGTGCCAGCAGTGAACCGGCAGGGACTAACTATGGCTACACCTTC. Translated, it gives CASSEPAGTNYGYTF.

The chain employs TRBV19 and TRBJ2-1, with 7 nucleotides matching TRBD1. Looked up from germline, CDR1 is LNHDA and CDR2 is SQIVND (reference sequence). The CDR3 has 15 amino acids. V trimming: 5 bases; J trimming: 1 base; junction bases outside the gene matches: 5. The CDR3 bases are TGTGCCAGTAGTCCCGAGGGACAGTCCTACAATGAGCAGTTCTTC. This translates into CASSPEGQSYNEQFF.

This clone was observed a handful of times. The chain couples TRBV23-1 to TRBJ2-1; possible D gene TRBD1, 5 bases. TRBV23-1 is designated an ORF whose function remains uncertain. With 3 bases removed from V and 12 bases from J, the gap between germline ends came to 12 bases. This CDR3 spans 12 amino acids. This chain's CDR3 is CASSHPRRGQFF. CDR3 nucleotide sequence: TGCGCCAGCAGTCACCCGAGAAGGGGGCAGTTCTTC.

The V and J genes are TRBV27 and TRBJ1-2; 8 bases align to TRBD1. The CDR3 is 14 amino acids. The germline V gene encodes CDR1 MNHEY and CDR2 SMNVEV (reference sequence). Trimming at V came to 6 bases and at J to 2 bases, leaving 5 bases not matched to a gene. The DNA of the CDR3 is TGTGCCAGCAGCTATAGGACAGGGAACTATGGCTACACCTTC. As protein: CASSYRTGNYGYTF.

V and J are TRBV7-2 and TRBJ2-3; a possible D gene is TRBD2 (6 bases). Trimming pared 7 bases from V and 5 bases from J, leaving 13 bases between. The CDR3 consists of 13 residues. Germline CDR1 SGHTA, CDR2 FQGNSA. The CDR3 region has the DNA TGTGCCAGCACCCGGCGGCGGGAAGATACGCAGTATTTT. As protein: CASTRRREDTQYF.

CDR3 sequence (DNA): TGTGCCAGCAGCCCAAGCGGGGGAGGAGAGACCCAGTACTTC. Amino acids: CASSPSGGGETQYF. The chain links TRBV7-2 to TRBJ2-5, with 8 positions matching TRBD2. This CDR3 region has 14 residues. Trimming took 5 bases from V and 4 from J; bases not matched to a gene: 6. CDR1 and CDR2 from the germline V gene are SGHTA and FQGNSA.

This chain links TRBV5-5 with TRBJ2-7; no clear D. The CDR3 contains 14 residues. Germline CDR1 is SGHKS and CDR2 is YYEKEE (reference sequence). Trimming pared 0 bases from V and 0 bases from J, leaving 7 bases between. CDR3 nucleotide sequence: TGTGCCAGCAGCTTGGCCTGGGCCTCCTACGAGCAGTACTTC. Residues: CASSLAWASYEQYF.

This chain links TRBV5-6 with TRBJ1-1, with D perhaps TRBD1 (6 bases). This CDR3 comprises 14 residues. Germline V gene lookup returns CDR1 SGHDT and CDR2 YYEEEE. Trimming took off 1 base at V and 10 bases at J, with 17 bases between the two ends. CDR3 nucleotides: TGTGCCAGCAGCTTGAGAGGGCGGGGGCGAAGAGCTTTCTTT. Protein sequence: CASSLRGRGRRAFF.